Presented here are 22 T cell receptor beta chains from one specimen sequenced in a study of cytomegalovirus exposure and HLA in healthy donors. This PCR relied on a set of 60 Vbeta primers and 13 Jbeta primers. This table comes from immunoSEQ multiplex PCR, and its TCRdb copy is limited to in-frame clones, with some not included. The sample has some 110,000 clones; 81% are singletons. The sequencing input was PBMCs. The receptors were sampled from a woman aged 25 to 39 in good health and CMV-seronegative.

V is TRBV2 and J is TRBJ2-7, with D possibly TRBD2 on 5 matching bases. CDR1 is SNHLY, CDR2 FYNNEI, per germline. V lost 6 bases to trimming and J lost 3 bases, with 12 bases between them. The CDR3 runs 13 residues. The DNA of the CDR3 is TGTGCCAGCAGCGGGGAGACATTCTACGAGCAGTACTTC. It encodes CASSGETFYEQYF.

The chain couples TRBV7-9 to TRBJ2-7, with D maybe TRBD1 (6 bases). Deletions cut 5 bases from V and 7 bases from J, with 24 bases between. The CDR3 covers 16 residues. Germline V lookup: CDR1 SEHNR, CDR2 FQNEAQ (reference sequence). In DNA, the CDR3 is TGTGCCAGCAGCCCCCGGGACACCTCCTTGATCCGAGAGCAGTACTTC. Translating gives CASSPRDTSLIREQYF.

The CDR3 DNA is TGTGCCAGCAGTCCTGATGGGGGGTCCACCGGGGAGCTGTTTTTT. It is translated as CASSPDGGSTGELFF. The gene calls are TRBV2 and TRBJ2-2; D might be TRBD2 (6 bases). Germline V gene sequence: CDR1 SNHLY, CDR2 FYNNEI. This CDR3 contains 15 residues. Deletions cut 5 bases from V and 4 bases from J, with 14 bases between. Supplemented by reference TRBV2 and TRBJ2-2, the full variable domain reads EPEVTQTPSHQVTQMGQEVILRCVPISNHLYFYWYRQILGQKVEFLVSFYNNEISEKSEIFDDQFSVERPDGSNFTLKIRSTKLEDSAMYFCASSPDGGSTGELFFGEGSRLTVL.

This sequence joins TRBV18 and TRBJ2-5; D gene uncertain. Germline V CDR1 and CDR2: KGHSH, LQKENI. CDR3 length: 15 amino acids. V was cut by 2 bases and J by 1 base, with 11 bases left in between. In DNA form, the CDR3 reads TGTGCCAGCTCACCAATGGCCGAAAGCCAAGAGACCCAGTACTTC. It encodes CASSPMAESQETQYF.

The chain links TRBV9 to TRBJ2-3, with 7 bases fitting TRBD2. Germline trimming cut 2 bases from V and 5 bases from J; bases unmatched to any gene: 5. The germline CDR1 and CDR2 sequences are SGDLS and YYNGEE. This CDR3 comprises 14 residues. CDR3 sequence reads: CASSVASGIDTQYF. In DNA form, the CDR3 reads TGTGCCAGCAGCGTCGCGAGCGGGATAGATACGCAGTATTTT.

This clone has more than one count but fewer than ten. The rearrangement links TRBV6-6 to TRBJ1-1; tentatively, D is TRBD1 (6 bases). Trimming cost V 4 bases and J 3 bases, with 12 bases left between them. Germline CDR1 and CDR2: MNHNY and SVGAGI (reference sequence). The length of the CDR3 is 14 residues. CDR3 in DNA: TGTGCCAGCAGTTCGAAAGGGGGAGACACTGAAGCTTTCTTT. It translates to CASSSKGGDTEAFF.

The chain uses TRBV4-3 and TRBJ2-7; 15 positions match TRBD2. Germline assignment: CDR1 LGHNA and CDR2 YSLEER. The J segment lost 4 bases and the V segment lost 4 bases, leaving 2 bases of the junction unmatched. CDR3 length equals 15 residues. CDR3 bases: TGCGCCAGCAGCCCGGGACTAGCGGGAGGTTACGAGCAGTACTTC. Its protein product is CASSPGLAGGYEQYF.

The rearrangement links TRBV6-1 to TRBJ1-1, with a weak D call TRBD1 (5 bases). V lost 1 base to trimming and J lost 3 bases, with 12 bases between them. Germline V gives CDR1 MNHNS, CDR2 SASEGT. The CDR3 extends over 15 amino acids. The CDR3 DNA reads TGTGCCAGCAGTGAAGAGAGGCAGGGATACACTGAAGCTTTCTTT. It yields the protein CASSEERQGYTEAFF.

The V gene is TRBV7-8, the J gene TRBJ1-3; D not resolved. Germline CDR1 SGHVS, CDR2 FQNEAQ. Trimming stripped 5 bases from V and 3 bases from J, with 23 bases between. The CDR3 is 18 residues long. The CDR3 nucleotides read TGTGCCAGCAGCGAAGAGGCCCGGGGTGGGCCCTATGGAAACACCATATATTTT. Amino acid sequence: CASSEEARGGPYGNTIYF.

V usage is TRBV18 and J usage is TRBJ2-7; 7 nucleotides align to TRBD1. Germline V gene data show CDR1 as KGHSH and CDR2 as LQKENI. V shed 1 base and J 4 bases; nucleotides not matched to a gene: 7. The CDR3 runs to 15 residues. CDR3 protein: CASSPRRQGSYEQYF. The CDR3 region has the DNA TGTGCCAGCTCACCACGAAGACAGGGCTCTTACGAGCAGTACTTC.

This rearrangement joins TRBV7-9 to TRBJ1-5, with 8 bases aligning to TRBD1. The ends lost 4 bases at V and 4 bases at J; junction bases unmatched: 6. Germline V gene lookup returns CDR1 SEHNR and CDR2 FQNEAQ (reference sequence). This CDR3 contains 15 residues. The CDR3 nucleotides read TGTGCCAGCAGCTCTGGGACAGGAGATAATCAGCCCCAGCATTTT. Translating gives CASSSGTGDNQPQHF.

The chain links TRBV7-2 to TRBJ2-7, with D maybe TRBD2 (5 bases). The germline V gene encodes CDR1 SGHTA and CDR2 FQGNSA. The CDR3 runs to 15 residues. V lost 5 bases to trimming and J lost 1 base, with 15 bases between them. In DNA form, the CDR3 reads TGTGCCAGCAGCCGGAGCGGCGGTGGTTCCTACGAGCAGTACTTC. Translation gives CASSRSGGGSYEQYF.

A single count supports this clone. This chain connects TRBV5-1 to TRBJ2-7; the match to TRBD2 covers 11 bases. The germline V gene has CDR1 SGHRS and CDR2 YFSETQ. V trimming: 4 bases; J trimming: 3 bases; junction bases outside the gene matches: 6. The CDR3 sequence is 15 residues long. The CDR3 loop is CASSRTGTSGYEQYF. The CDR3 DNA is TGCGCCAGCAGCCGAACCGGGACTAGCGGCTACGAGCAGTACTTC.

This chain uses TRBV19 with TRBJ1-2; 11 nucleotides line up with TRBD1. Per germline, CDR1 LNHDA and CDR2 SQIVND (reference sequence). This CDR3 has 14 amino acids. Trimming cost V 6 bases and J 6 bases; bases outside gene matches: 6. CDR3 region: CASRGDRGADGYTF. CDR3 sequence (DNA): TGTGCCAGTAGGGGGGACAGGGGGGCGGATGGCTACACCTTC.

This chain links TRBV9 with TRBJ2-5, with D possibly matching TRBD1 (5 bases). V gave up 3 bases and J gave up 1 base, with 13 bases separating them. Germline V gene lookup returns CDR1 SGDLS and CDR2 YYNGEE. CDR3 size: 15 residues. Written as DNA, the CDR3 is TGTGCCAGCAGCGCCTTTGGGGCGGTCCAAGAGACCCAGTACTTC. Translating gives CASSAFGAVQETQYF.

The chain has TRBV19 and TRBJ1-5; D is perhaps TRBD1 (6 bases). Germline CDR1 and CDR2: LNHDA and SQIVND (reference sequence). The CDR3 runs 18 residues. Trimming took 4 bases from V and 2 from J, leaving 21 bases between them. CDR3: CASSTQTGSQRGNQPQHF. DNA of the CDR3: TGTGCCAGTAGTACACAGACAGGTTCCCAGAGGGGCAATCAGCCCCAGCATTTT.

The chain is built from TRBV6-1 and TRBJ2-7; D possibly corresponds to TRBD2 (7 bases). V was clipped by 5 bases and J by 2 bases, with 16 bases between them. The CDR3 runs to 15 residues. CDR1 MNHNS and CDR2 SASEGT come from the germline V gene. CDR3 coding DNA: TGTGCCAGCAGTAAAGGAGGGGGGGATGCCTACGAGCAGTACTTC. Encoded protein: CASSKGGGDAYEQYF.

The rearrangement uses TRBV27 and TRBJ2-7, with D possibly being TRBD2 (5 bases). Trimming shortened V by 4 bases and J by 5 bases, and 18 bases separated the two germline ends. The germline CDR1 and CDR2 sequences are MNHEY and SMNVEV (reference sequence). The CDR3 loop spans 15 amino acids. CDR3 coding DNA: TGTGCCAGCAGTTCCAATACCCTTGACTACAACGAGCAGTACTTC. Translated, it gives CASSSNTLDYNEQYF.

The chain recombines TRBV27 with TRBJ2-2, with 7 bases matching TRBD1. Germline CDR1 and CDR2: MNHEY and SMNVEV (reference sequence). The CDR3 length is 17 residues. V dropped 8 bases and J dropped 4; count of bases not matched to a gene: 16. CDR3 loop: CASSPETLRGFTGELFF. The CDR3 bases are TGTGCCAGCTCTCCCGAGACCCTCAGGGGGTTCACCGGGGAGCTGTTTTTT.

The chain links TRBV20-1 to TRBJ2-7; D is possibly TRBD2 (5 bases). The CDR3 spans 11 residues. V dropped 5 bases and J dropped 7 bases, with 12 bases sitting between them. The germline gives CDR1 DFQATT, CDR2 SNEGSKA (reference sequence). The CDR3 nucleotides are TGCAGTGCTGGAACCGGGGTGGAGCAGTACTTC. Its translation is CSAGTGVEQYF.

The CDR3 spells CASSSRLAPYNEQFF. The CDR3 DNA reads as TGTGCCAGCTCATCTCGACTAGCGCCTTACAATGAGCAGTTCTTC. The chain couples TRBV18 to TRBJ2-1; 8 bases align to TRBD2. Germline V lookup: CDR1 KGHSH, CDR2 LQKENI. CDR3 length equals 15 residues. Unmatched junction bases numbered 7, after V lost 5 bases and J lost 4 bases.

This sequence joins TRBV30 and TRBJ1-5; TRBD1 aligns across 7 bases. The junction had 8 bases not matched to a gene; V was cut back by 3 bases and J by 6 bases. This CDR3 region has 14 residues. Germline V gives CDR1 GTSNPN, CDR2 SVGIG (reference sequence). Here the CDR3 reads CAWSVKGAGQPQHF. Written as DNA, the CDR3 is TGTGCCTGGAGCGTAAAGGGGGCAGGTCAGCCCCAGCATTTT. Full variable domain (missing parts from reference TRBV30 and TRBJ1-5): SQTIHQWPATLVQPVGSPLSLECTVEGTSNPNLYWYRQAAGRGLQLLFYSVGIGQISSEVPQNLSASRPQDRQFILSSKKLLLSDSGFYLCAWSVKGAGQPQHFGDGTRLSIL.